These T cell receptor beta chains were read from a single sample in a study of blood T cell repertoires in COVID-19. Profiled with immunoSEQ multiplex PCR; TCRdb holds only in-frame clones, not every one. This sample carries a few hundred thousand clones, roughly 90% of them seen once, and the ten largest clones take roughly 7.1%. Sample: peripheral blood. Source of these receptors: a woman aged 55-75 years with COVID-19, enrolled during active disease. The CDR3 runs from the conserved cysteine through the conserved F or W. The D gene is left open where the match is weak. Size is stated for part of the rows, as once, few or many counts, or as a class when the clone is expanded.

TGTGCCAGCACCTCACTTGCAACTAATGAAAAACTGTTTTTT | CASTSLATNEKLFF | TRBV27 | - | TRBJ1-4 | -
TGCGCCAGCAGCTTTACTAGCAAGGTTCCCACAGATACGCAGTATTTT | CASSFTSKVPTDTQYF | TRBV5-1 | - | TRBJ2-3 | -
TGTGCCAGCAGCTTCGGACAGGGTCTTTACAATGAGCAGTTCTTC | CASSFGQGLYNEQFF | TRBV7-9 | TRBD1 | TRBJ2-1 | -
TGTGCCAGTAGTCCCGGGACAGGTGGAGATACGCAGTATTTT | CASSPGTGGDTQYF | TRBV19 | TRBD1 | TRBJ2-3 | -
TGCGCCAGCTCCCACCCGGGGACAGCTGGTGAAGCTTTCTTT | CASSHPGTAGEAFF | TRBV4-1 | TRBD1 | TRBJ1-1 | -
TGTGCCAGTACCAGGACAGCAACTAATGAAAAACTGTTTTTT | CASTRTATNEKLFF | TRBV19 | - | TRBJ1-4 | -
TGTGCCAGCAGTCATTTAAGGGGGGACAGGGTCAATCGTGGCTACACCTTC | CASSHLRGDRVNRGYTF | TRBV27 | TRBD1 | TRBJ1-2 | -
TGTGCCAGCAGCTTGAGCCGTGGACAGGGAGGTGATCGCTACACCTTC | CASSLSRGQGGDRYTF | TRBV7-9 | TRBD1 | TRBJ1-2 | few
TGTGCCAGCAGTTACTCCAGTCCCGGGACAGGTTCGCCCCTCCACTTT | CASSYSSPGTGSPLHF | TRBV6-5 | TRBD1 | TRBJ1-6 | -
TGTGCCAGTAGGGAACAGGGGGCGATTATTGAAGCTTTCTTT | CASREQGAIIEAFF | TRBV19 | TRBD1 | TRBJ1-1 | once
TGTGCCGGACCCAAACGACTAGCGGGGGCCTACAATGAGCAGTTCTTC | CAGPKRLAGAYNEQFF | TRBV30 | TRBD2 | TRBJ2-1 | -
TGTGCCAGCAGGCTTTACTTTCGGAGCACAGATACGCAGTATTTT | CASRLYFRSTDTQYF | TRBV6-5 | - | TRBJ2-3 | -
TGTGCCATCGCCCCAGGGGGCCGCACAGATACGCAGTATTTT | CAIAPGGRTDTQYF | TRBV10-3 | TRBD1 | TRBJ2-3 | -
TGTGCCACCAGCAGCCCAATCAGGGGTCAGATGAGAAACTATGGCTACACCTTC | CATSSPIRGQMRNYGYTF | TRBV15 | - | TRBJ1-2 | -
TGTGCCAGCAGCGTTGGACAGGCAACTTCCTACGAGCAGTACTTC | CASSVGQATSYEQYF | TRBV9 | TRBD1 | TRBJ2-7 | -
TGTGCCAGCAGCTTAGGCGTGAGTGGGAGGGTCTTT | CASSLGVSGRVF | TRBV7-8 | - | TRBJ1-1 | -
TGTGCCAGCAGCCAAGTAGACAGTAACTATGGCTACACCTTC | CASSQVDSNYGYTF | TRBV4-2 | - | TRBJ1-2 | -
TGTGCCAGCAGTTACAAAACTAGCGGGGGCCCTCGGGGCACCGGGGAGCTGTTTTTT | CASSYKTSGGPRGTGELFF | TRBV6-2/TRBV6-3 | TRBD2 | TRBJ2-2 | -
TGTGCCAGCACCCCGGGGGGTTTCAACTATGGCTACACCTTC | CASTPGGFNYGYTF | TRBV2 | - | TRBJ1-2 | -
TGTGCCAGCAGTCCTCTTTGGGCAGGGGGCCGTGGCACCGGGGAGCTGTTTTTT | CASSPLWAGGRGTGELFF | TRBV27 | TRBD1 | TRBJ2-2 | -
TGTGCCAGCAGCACGTATCTGACGGGGGGACCCTACAATGAGCAGTTCTTC | CASSTYLTGGPYNEQFF | TRBV7-2 | TRBD2 | TRBJ2-1 | -
TGTGCCAGCAGTGAAACTTTAGGGGGAATCCCTGAAGCTTTCTTT | CASSETLGGIPEAFF | TRBV2 | - | TRBJ1-1 | -
TGTGCCAGCAGCTCCGGGGGGGCCCCAGATACGCAGTATTTT | CASSSGGAPDTQYF | TRBV9 | TRBD2 | TRBJ2-3 | -
TGTGCCAGCAGTTACTCGCAACAGGGATACACTGAAGCTTTCTTT | CASSYSQQGYTEAFF | TRBV6-2/TRBV6-3 | - | TRBJ1-1 | -
TGTGCCAGCAGCGTAGGGACAGTGAACACCGGGGAGCTGTTTTTT | CASSVGTVNTGELFF | TRBV9 | - | TRBJ2-2 | -
TGTGCCAGCAGCTTGACCGGGACAGGATCCTACGAGCAGTACTTC | CASSLTGTGSYEQYF | TRBV11-3 | TRBD1 | TRBJ2-7 | -
- | CASSYSVAVNTEAFF | TRBV6-5 | - | TRBJ1-1 | -
TGTGCCAGCAGTCCTGGGGACAGGGTTTACTATGGCTACACCTTC | CASSPGDRVYYGYTF | TRBV28 | TRBD1 | TRBJ1-2 | -
TGTGCCAGCACTTCCGACCCAGCACGGAGATATTTT | CASTSDPARRYF | TRBV2 | - | TRBJ2-3 | -
TGTGCCAGCAGCTCCAGGACAGGGTCAAATGAGCAGTTCTTC | CASSSRTGSNEQFF | TRBV13 | TRBD1 | TRBJ2-1 | -
TGTGCCACCAGTGATGCTAGCGGGGGCACAGATACGCAGTATTTT | CATSDASGGTDTQYF | TRBV24-1 | TRBD2 | TRBJ2-3 | -
TGCGCCAGCAGCTTGGCTAGCTACAATGAGCAGTTCTTC | CASSLASYNEQFF | TRBV5-1 | - | TRBJ2-1 | -
TGTGCCAGTAGTATAACAGTGTTTACGGGAGTGATCGGCTACACCTTC | CASSITVFTGVIGYTF | TRBV19 | - | TRBJ1-2 | -
TGTGCCAGCAGTTACTCGCGGGGCGCGGAGACCCAGTACTTC | CASSYSRGAETQYF | TRBV6-5 | - | TRBJ2-5 | -
TGTGCCAGCAGCTTTGAGGGGGCGTTTCTTGGCTACACCTTC | CASSFEGAFLGYTF | TRBV11-3 | TRBD1 | TRBJ1-2 | -
TGTGCCAGCGCGACGGGACTAGTCTCAAACATTCAGTACTTC | CASATGLVSNIQYF | TRBV6-5 | TRBD2 | TRBJ2-4 | -
TGTGCCAGCAGCCAAGAACACCGAGGGGGTTCACCCCTCCACTTT | CASSQEHRGGSPLHF | TRBV4-2 | - | TRBJ1-6 | -
TGCAGCGGAATTCGGGCAGATACGCAGTATTTT | CSGIRADTQYF | TRBV29-1 | - | TRBJ2-3 | -
TGTGCCAGCAGTGGGTCCGCTAGCGGGGGACAAGAGACCCAGTACTTC | CASSGSASGGQETQYF | TRBV2 | TRBD2 | TRBJ2-5 | few
TGTGCCAGCAGCGTGAGGGACACAGATACGCAGTATTTT | CASSVRDTDTQYF | TRBV9 | - | TRBJ2-3 | once
TGTGCCAGCAGCCAAGGACAGGGTAGGGACTATGGCTACACCTTC | CASSQGQGRDYGYTF | TRBV6-2/TRBV6-3 | TRBD1 | TRBJ1-2 | -
TGTGCCAGCAGCCCTGGACAACATCGCGGCTACACCTTC | CASSPGQHRGYTF | TRBV11-2 | - | TRBJ1-2 | -
TGTGCCAGCAGTTACGGGACAAGGGGCTACGAGCAGTACTTC | CASSYGTRGYEQYF | TRBV6-5 | - | TRBJ2-7 | -
TGTGCCAGCAGCCCGCCAACAGGGAAGGGATCCTACGAGCAGTACTTC | CASSPPTGKGSYEQYF | TRBV7-6 | - | TRBJ2-7 | -
TGTGCCAGCAGCCCTGAGTTGCAAGAGACCCAGTACTTC | CASSPELQETQYF | TRBV11-2 | - | TRBJ2-5 | -
TGTGCCAGCAGCCAAGATAGAAGAGGGGGCGCTGGCTACACCTTC | CASSQDRRGGAGYTF | TRBV3-1/TRBV3-2 | TRBD1 | TRBJ1-2 | -
TGCGCCAGCAGCCCCCGACAGGGGATAAATGGCTACACCTTC | CASSPRQGINGYTF | TRBV4-1 | TRBD1 | TRBJ1-2 | -
TGTGCCAGCATTATGGAAGCGGGGGGGCCCTCCTACGAGCAGTACTTC | CASIMEAGGPSYEQYF | TRBV6-6 | TRBD2 | TRBJ2-7 | -
TGTGCCAGCAGGAAGACAGCCTCTGGAAACACCATATATTTT | CASRKTASGNTIYF | TRBV27 | - | TRBJ1-3 | -